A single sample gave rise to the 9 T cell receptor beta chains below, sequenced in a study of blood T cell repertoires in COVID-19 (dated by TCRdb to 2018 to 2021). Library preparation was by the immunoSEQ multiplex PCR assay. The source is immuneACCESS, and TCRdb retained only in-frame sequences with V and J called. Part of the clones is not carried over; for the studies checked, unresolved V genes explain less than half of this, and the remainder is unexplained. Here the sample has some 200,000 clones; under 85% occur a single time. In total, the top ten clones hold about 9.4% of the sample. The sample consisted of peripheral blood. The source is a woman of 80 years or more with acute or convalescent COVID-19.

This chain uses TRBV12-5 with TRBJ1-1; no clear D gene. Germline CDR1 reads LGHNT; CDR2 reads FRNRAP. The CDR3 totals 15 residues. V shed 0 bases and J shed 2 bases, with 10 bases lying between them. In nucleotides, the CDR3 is TGTGCTAGTGGTTTGGTACAGACGTCCAACACTGAAGCTTTCTTT. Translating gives CASGLVQTSNTEAFF.

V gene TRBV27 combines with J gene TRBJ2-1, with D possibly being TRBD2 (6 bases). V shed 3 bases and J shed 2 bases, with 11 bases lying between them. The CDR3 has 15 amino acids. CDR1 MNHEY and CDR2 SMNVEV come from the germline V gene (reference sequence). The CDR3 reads CASSLGGGTYNEQFF. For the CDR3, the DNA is TGTGCCAGCAGTTTGGGGGGTGGGACCTACAATGAGCAGTTCTTC.

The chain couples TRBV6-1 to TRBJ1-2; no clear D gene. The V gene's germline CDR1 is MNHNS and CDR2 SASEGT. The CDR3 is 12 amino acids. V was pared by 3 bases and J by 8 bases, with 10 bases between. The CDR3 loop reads CASSEFPSGYTF. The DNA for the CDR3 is TGTGCCAGCAGTGAGTTCCCAAGCGGCTACACCTTC.

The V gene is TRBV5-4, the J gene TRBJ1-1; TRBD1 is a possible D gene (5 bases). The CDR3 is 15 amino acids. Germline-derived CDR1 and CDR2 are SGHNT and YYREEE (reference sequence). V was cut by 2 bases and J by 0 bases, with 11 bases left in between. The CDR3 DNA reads TGTGCCAGCAGCTTCCAGGGCGGGATGAACACTGAAGCTTTCTTT. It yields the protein CASSFQGGMNTEAFF.

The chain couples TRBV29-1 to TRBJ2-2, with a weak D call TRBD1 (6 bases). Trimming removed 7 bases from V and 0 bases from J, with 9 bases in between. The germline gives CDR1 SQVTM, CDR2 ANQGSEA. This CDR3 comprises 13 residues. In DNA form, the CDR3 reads TGCAGCGCCGGGGACACGAACACCGGGGAGCTGTTTTTT. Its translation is CSAGDTNTGELFF.

CDR3 bases: TGTGCCAGCAGCGTAGCAGGGACAGCTGGAAACACCATATATTTT. It codes for CASSVAGTAGNTIYF. The chain has TRBV9 and TRBJ1-3; TRBD1 matches at 7 bases. The germline V gene has CDR1 SGDLS and CDR2 YYNGEE. Losses at the gene ends were 0 bases for V and 2 bases for J; bases not matched to a gene: 2. This CDR3 is built from 15 residues.

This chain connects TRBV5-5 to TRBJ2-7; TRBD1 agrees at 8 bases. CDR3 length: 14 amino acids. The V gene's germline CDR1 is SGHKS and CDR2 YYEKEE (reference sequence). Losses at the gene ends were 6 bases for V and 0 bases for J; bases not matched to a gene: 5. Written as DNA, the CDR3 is TGTGCCAGCAAGACAGGGGAAATCTCCTACGAGCAGTACTTC. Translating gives CASKTGEISYEQYF. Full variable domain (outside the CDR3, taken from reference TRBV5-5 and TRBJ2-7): DAGVTQSPTHLIKTRGQQVTLRCSPISGHKSVSWYQQVLGQGPQFIFQYYEKEERGRGNFPDRFSARQFPNYSSELNVNALLLGDSALYLCASKTGEISYEQYFGPGTRLTVT.

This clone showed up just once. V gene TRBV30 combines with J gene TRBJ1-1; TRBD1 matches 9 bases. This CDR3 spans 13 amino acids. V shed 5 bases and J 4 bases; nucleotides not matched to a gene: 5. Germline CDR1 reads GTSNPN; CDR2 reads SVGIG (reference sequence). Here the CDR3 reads CAWWTGAATEAFF. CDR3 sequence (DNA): TGTGCCTGGTGGACAGGGGCGGCCACTGAAGCTTTCTTT.

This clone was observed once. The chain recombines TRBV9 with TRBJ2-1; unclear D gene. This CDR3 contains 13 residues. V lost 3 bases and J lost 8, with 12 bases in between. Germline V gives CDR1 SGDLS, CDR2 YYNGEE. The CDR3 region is CASSEAGRDEQFF. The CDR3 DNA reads TGTGCCAGCAGCGAGGCCGGTCGGGATGAGCAGTTCTTC.